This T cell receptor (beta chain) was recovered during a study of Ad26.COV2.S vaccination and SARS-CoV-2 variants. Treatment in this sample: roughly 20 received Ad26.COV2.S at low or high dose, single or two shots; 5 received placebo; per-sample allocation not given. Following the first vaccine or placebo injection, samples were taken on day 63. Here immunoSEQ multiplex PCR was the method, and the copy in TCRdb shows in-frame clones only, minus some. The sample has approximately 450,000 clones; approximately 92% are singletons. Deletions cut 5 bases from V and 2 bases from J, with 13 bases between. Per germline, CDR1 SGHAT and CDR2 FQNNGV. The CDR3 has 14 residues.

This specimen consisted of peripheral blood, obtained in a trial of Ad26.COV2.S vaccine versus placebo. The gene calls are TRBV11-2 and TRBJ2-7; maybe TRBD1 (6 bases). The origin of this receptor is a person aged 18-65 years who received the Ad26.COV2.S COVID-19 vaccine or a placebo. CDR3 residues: CASSLTGSAYEQYF. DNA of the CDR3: TGTGCCAGCAGCCTGACAGGTTCGGCCTACGAGCAGTACTTC.